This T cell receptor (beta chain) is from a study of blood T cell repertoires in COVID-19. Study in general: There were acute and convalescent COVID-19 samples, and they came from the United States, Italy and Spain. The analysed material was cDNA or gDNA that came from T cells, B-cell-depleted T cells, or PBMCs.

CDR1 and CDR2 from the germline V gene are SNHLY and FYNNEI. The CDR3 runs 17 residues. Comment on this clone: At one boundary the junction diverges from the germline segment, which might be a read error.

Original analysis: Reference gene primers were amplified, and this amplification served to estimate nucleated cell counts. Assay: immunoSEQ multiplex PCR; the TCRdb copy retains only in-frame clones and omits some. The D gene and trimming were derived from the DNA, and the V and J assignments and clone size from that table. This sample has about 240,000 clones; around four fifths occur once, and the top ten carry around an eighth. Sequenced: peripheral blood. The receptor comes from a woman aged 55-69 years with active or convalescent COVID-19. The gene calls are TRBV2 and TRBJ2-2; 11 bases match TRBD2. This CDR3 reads CAISVLLAGANTGELFF. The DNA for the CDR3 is TGTGCCATCAGTGTACTACTAGCGGGGGCCAACACCGGGGAGCTGTTTTTT.